This is a list of T cell receptor beta chains from one sample in a study of T-cell memory formation after mild COVID-19. TCRdb re-derived calls from the 5' RACE reads in MiXCR, one entry per CDR3 protein. The table records about 470,000 distinct CDR3 sequences, about 18% of them present only once. The sample was PBMCs or a T cell subset sorted from them (not recorded which). The origin of the receptors is an adult woman who had mild COVID-19 (a few samples of this study predate the infection). Cell type and time point are not known. Each CDR3 is given with its conserved first and last residue. The D gene is left open where the match is weak. Only part of the rows carry a size: once, few, many, or a class if the clone is expanded.

D	length	J	size	V	DNA	CDR3
.	16	TRBJ2-5	.	TRBV6-1	TGTGCCAGCAGTGCCCGGACAGTGACCATCCAAGAGACCCAGTACTTC	CASSARTVTIQETQYF
.	14	TRBJ1-2	few	TRBV5-1	TGCGCCAGCAGCACGTCGACCCAGGGGAATGGCTACACCTTC	CASSTSTQGNGYTF
TRBD2	15	TRBJ2-7	.	TRBV9	TGTGCCAGCAGCGTTGGGGGGACTACCCACTACGAGCAGTACTTC	CASSVGGTTHYEQYF
TRBD2	16	TRBJ2-3	few	TRBV20-1	TGCAGTGTTTACCGGGGAACTAGCGGGAGCACAGATACGCAGTATTTT	CSVYRGTSGSTDTQYF
.	13	TRBJ1-4	few	TRBV7-2	TGTGCCAGCAGCTCGGACGGCAGAACAGTACCGTTTTTT	CASSSDGRTVPFF
.	13	TRBJ2-7	.	TRBV7-2	TGTGCCAGCAGCGTTGTGTGGGGTTCCGAGCAGTACTTC	CASSVVWGSEQYF
.	18	TRBJ2-2	.	TRBV25-1	TGTGCCAGCAGTGATCACCCGGCTTCAAGGATGGACACCGGGGAGCTGTTTTTT	CASSDHPASRMDTGELFF
.	17	TRBJ2-2	many	TRBV27	TGTGCCAGCAGCTACCTACCGGGACAACTTCGGCCCGGGGAGCTGTTTTTT	CASSYLPGQLRPGELFF
TRBD1	15	TRBJ2-2	once	TRBV5-1	TGCGCCAGCAGCTCGGGACAGGGGGACGTCGGGGAGCTGTTTTTT	CASSSGQGDVGELFF
.	16	TRBJ1-3	few	TRBV5-1	TGCGCCAGCAGCCCGGCATTGGGACGGCAAGGAAACACCATATATTTT	CASSPALGRQGNTIYF
.	13	TRBJ2-3	.	TRBV7-2	TGTGCCAGCAGCCGGGACAGCACAGATACGCAGTATTTT	CASSRDSTDTQYF
TRBD1	14	TRBJ2-2	.	TRBV6-2/TRBV6-3	TGTGCCAGCGTCAGGGGGCTGGACACCGGGGAGCTGTTTTTT	CASVRGLDTGELFF
.	16	TRBJ1-5	few	TRBV19	TGTGCCAGTATAGACCAAGGCGAGATTGGCAATCAGCCCCAGCATTTT	CASIDQGEIGNQPQHF
TRBD2	17	TRBJ2-2	many	TRBV27	TGTGCCAGCAGTTATACGAGCGGGACTAGTTTTCTCGGGGAGCTGTTTTTT	CASSYTSGTSFLGELFF
.	13	TRBJ2-7	many	TRBV20-1	TGCAGTGCCCGCGACTACAGGCAGTACGAGCAGTACTTC	CSARDYRQYEQYF
TRBD1	13	TRBJ1-2	.	TRBV20-1	TGCAGTGCTCCTATACAGGGGAAGAATGGCTACACCTTC	CSAPIQGKNGYTF
TRBD1	16	TRBJ2-7	.	TRBV27	TGTGCCAGCAGTTACCTGGGGACAGGGACGGTCTACGAGCAGTACTTC	CASSYLGTGTVYEQYF
TRBD1	15	TRBJ2-7	few	TRBV18	TGTGCCAGCTCACCAACGGGACAGGGTATAAGCGAGCAGTACTTC	CASSPTGQGISEQYF
.	14	TRBJ1-5	few	TRBV24-1	TGTGCCACCAGTGATTTGGACGGCTATCAGCCCCAGCATTTT	CATSDLDGYQPQHF
TRBD2	17	TRBJ2-5	.	TRBV5-1	TGCGCCAGCAGCTCCTCGACTAGCGGGGGGGTCCAAGAGACCCAGTACTTC	CASSSSTSGGVQETQYF
.	13	TRBJ1-2	.	TRBV5-1	TGCGCCAGCAGCCGCGACACGGACTATGGCTACACCTTC	CASSRDTDYGYTF
.	15	TRBJ2-3	.	TRBV5-1	TGCGCCAGCAGCTTTACGGGCGTTGGTACAGATACGCAGTATTTT	CASSFTGVGTDTQYF